This TCR beta chain was identified during a study of cytomegalovirus exposure and HLA in healthy donors. The overall study: A preliminary data release comprised around 85 million unique TCRs obtained from HLA-typed donors.

Those who donated were healthy bone marrow donors. Findings and caveats of the study: When analyzed later, a missense DCLRE1C variant was found to be linked to TCR beta V- and J-gene trimming. In a later analysis, common viral pathogens appeared linked to several of the most significant clusters.

Only one count was recorded for this clone. The antigen is unknown. Use of 60 Vbeta and 13 Jbeta primers characterized the PCR. Profiled with immunoSEQ multiplex PCR; TCRdb holds only in-frame clones, not every one. The sample carries around 99,000 clones, 70% to 80% recorded once. The CDR3 extends over 12 amino acids. V was shortened by 1 base and J by 6 bases, with 3 bases between the two germline ends. Per the germline V gene, CDR1 is SGHAT and CDR2 is FQNNGV. The sequenced material came from PBMCs. This clonotype originated in a man aged 40-50 years in good health and CMV-seronegative. This sequence joins TRBV11-2 and TRBJ2-2; D remains unclear. CDR3 loop: CASSLGAGELFF. The DNA of the CDR3 is TGTGCCAGCAGCTTAGGAGCCGGGGAGCTGTTTTTT.